This T cell receptor (beta chain) was sequenced for a study of identical twins. On this clonotype itself: Its target is not known.

Findings of the study overall: Alpha sequences out of frame and shared by twins had excess low generation probability. Fewer insertions characterized abundant cord blood beta clonotypes, whereas memory repertoires showed none.

A universal primer site was incorporated via template switching, and the cDNA contained unique molecular identifiers. TCRdb passed the 5' RACE reads through MiXCR, listing each CDR3 protein once. This table has nearly 900,000 distinct CDR3 sequences, about 12% appearing once. These data were likewise used in another study, on yellow fever vaccine responses in identical twins. That source adds: Twins' vaccine T cell responses were reported to seem partly convergent and partly personalized.

The receptor was isolated from a woman aged 18-30 years in good health. The sample consisted of PBMCs.

The CDR3 nucleotides read TGTGCCAGCAGCCCTGGACAGATAAACACCATATATTTT. Translated, it gives CASSPGQINTIYF. This chain links TRBV6-1 with TRBJ1-3, with D possibly being TRBD1 (6 bases). The CDR3 covers 13 residues. V dropped 6 bases and J dropped 6 bases, with 12 bases sitting between them. The germline CDR1 and CDR2 sequences are MNHNS and SASEGT.